The source of this TCR beta chain is a study of blood T cell repertoires in COVID-19. Background on the study: Samples of COVID-19 (acute and convalescent) were obtained from the United States, Italy and Spain.

This clone was detected only once. The CDR3 runs 15 residues. The J segment lost 7 bases and the V segment lost 5 bases, leaving 9 bases of the junction unmatched. Germline V gives CDR1 SGDLS, CDR2 YYNGEE. Original methodology: Estimated nucleated cell counts came from reference gene primer amplification. TCRdb keeps only in-frame clones here, not all; method: immunoSEQ multiplex PCR. V and J calls and clone size are copied from that table; D and trimming were computed from the DNA. The table has about 95,000 clones, approximately 89% seen once. The sample taken for sequencing was peripheral blood. This TCR came from a human donor in a cohort sampled during active COVID-19. The rearrangement joins TRBV9 to TRBJ2-2, with TRBD1 matching 9 bases. CDR3 in DNA: TGTGCCAGCAGGACCGGGACAGGGTCCTTCGGGGAGCTGTTTTTT. Residues: CASRTGTGSFGELFF.